These 31 T cell receptor beta chains were all obtained from the same sample, sequenced in a study of blood T cell repertoires in COVID-19. Sequencing used immunoSEQ multiplex PCR; TCRdb keeps in-frame clones, though not all of them. Of around 70,000 clones in the sample, 70% to 80% were seen once. The sample was peripheral blood. These receptors all come from a human donor in a cohort sampled during active COVID-19.

The chain is built from TRBV30 and TRBJ2-4, with 7 positions matching TRBD2. The germline gives CDR1 GTSNPN, CDR2 SVGIG (reference sequence). CDR3 length: 16 amino acids. The V gene end was trimmed by 0 bases and the J gene end by 0 bases; junction bases not matched to a gene: 5. CDR3 region: CAWSVPLAGAKNIQYF. In DNA form, the CDR3 reads TGTGCCTGGAGTGTACCCTTAGCGGGAGCCAAAAACATTCAGTACTTC. The variable domain in full, with the rest retrieved from reference TRBV30 and TRBJ2-4, is SQTIHQWPATLVQPVGSPLSLECTVEGTSNPNLYWYRQAAGRGLQLLFYSVGIGQISSEVPQNLSASRPQDRQFILSSKKLLLSDSGFYLCAWSVPLAGAKNIQYFGAGTRLSVL.

V and J are TRBV4-2 and TRBJ2-7, with unresolved D. Trimming removed 1 base from V and 0 bases from J, with 7 bases in between. The CDR3 is 14 residues long. CDR1 and CDR2 from the germline V gene are LGHNA and YNFKEQ. The CDR3 loop reads CASSQVSYSYEQYF. The CDR3 DNA is TGTGCCAGCAGCCAAGTTAGCTACTCCTACGAGCAGTACTTC.

The J gene is TRBJ2-2, the V gene TRBV28; perhaps TRBD1 as D (5 bases). Germline-derived CDR1 and CDR2 are MDHEN and SYDVKM. The CDR3 has 14 residues. V was trimmed by 6 bases and J by 8 bases, leaving 16 bases between them. In nucleotides, the CDR3 is TGTGCCAGCAGAGCGTCTTTAGGGGCAGGGGAGCTGTTTTTT. This gives the protein CASRASLGAGELFF.

CDR3 in DNA: TGTGCCAGCAGCCAAGGCCCTAGCGGGTTGAACACCGGGGAGCTGTTTTTT. Residues: CASSQGPSGLNTGELFF. The rearrangement uses TRBV3-1 (or the pseudogene TRBV3-2) and TRBJ2-2, with TRBD2 identical over 8 bases. V shed 1 base and J 1 base; nucleotides not matched to a gene: 5. The CDR3 sequence is 17 residues long. The germline CDR1 and CDR2 sequences are LGHDT and YNNKEL (reference sequence).

This clone was detected only once. The rearrangement joins TRBV6-4 to TRBJ2-7, with a tentative D call TRBD1 (5 bases). CDR3 length: 11 amino acids. Per the germline V gene, CDR1 is MRHNA and CDR2 is SNTAGT. Trimming removed 9 bases from V and 3 bases from J, with 9 bases in between. For the CDR3, the DNA is TGTGCCAGAGACAGTCACTACGAGCAGTACTTC. It specifies CARDSHYEQYF.

The J gene is TRBJ2-6, the V gene TRBV27, with D perhaps matching TRBD1 (6 bases). V was pared by 7 bases and J by 2 bases, with 9 bases between. Germline CDR1 is MNHEY and CDR2 is SMNVEV (reference sequence). The CDR3 runs 14 residues. Here the CDR3 reads CASTRTAGANVLTF. The DNA of the CDR3 is TGTGCCAGCACCAGGACAGCTGGGGCCAACGTCCTGACTTTC.

This clone was observed a single time. The chain carries TRBV6-6 and TRBJ1-2, with TRBD1 as a possible D gene (6 bases). Deletions cut 7 bases from V and 5 bases from J, with 17 bases between. CDR1 MNHNY and CDR2 SVGAGI come from the germline V gene (reference sequence). The CDR3 contains 14 residues. The CDR3 reads CASIGGGEVYGYTF. The CDR3 bases are TGTGCCAGCATAGGGGGAGGGGAAGTTTATGGCTACACCTTC.

This chain links TRBV18 with TRBJ2-5; D is possibly TRBD1 (6 bases). The CDR3 is 14 amino acids. The germline V gene encodes CDR1 KGHSH and CDR2 LQKENI. Trimming took off 1 base at V and 1 base at J, with 7 bases between the two ends. The CDR3 nucleotides read TGTGCCAGCTCACCACAGGACAGCCAAGAGACCCAGTACTTC. Amino acid sequence: CASSPQDSQETQYF.

The V and J genes are TRBV4-1 and TRBJ2-7; 9 bases are shared with TRBD1. V shed 3 bases, J shed 5 bases, and the junction held 8 bases outside the gene matches. Germline V gives CDR1 MGHRA, CDR2 YSYEKL. CDR3 size: 15 residues. CDR3 sequence: CASSQIDRGEDEQYF. As DNA, the CDR3 is TGCGCCAGCAGCCAGATTGACAGGGGGGAAGACGAGCAGTACTTC.

The genes are TRBV4-3 and TRBJ2-2; D not resolved. CDR3 length: 16 amino acids. Germline CDR1 and CDR2: LGHNA and YSLEER. V gave up 0 bases and J gave up 2 bases, with 10 bases separating them. In nucleotides, the CDR3 is TGCGCCAGCAGCCAAGATTACTACCCCAACACCGGGGAGCTGTTTTTT. It translates to CASSQDYYPNTGELFF.

The chain combines TRBV5-1 with TRBJ1-1, with D maybe TRBD1 (5 bases). The germline CDR1 and CDR2 sequences are SGHRS and YFSETQ. Trimming left V 0 bases short and J 4 bases short, with 10 bases between. The CDR3 spans 14 residues. CDR3 loop: CASSLGGRVTEAFF. Here the CDR3 DNA reads TGCGCCAGCAGCTTGGGTGGCAGGGTCACTGAAGCTTTCTTT.

The chain combines TRBV4-3 with TRBJ2-3; the D gene is possibly TRBD2 (6 bases). Deletions cut 0 bases from V and 0 bases from J, with 7 bases between. There are 15 residues in the CDR3. In germline, CDR1 is LGHNA, CDR2 YSLEER. The CDR3 loop reads CASSQEGTSTDTQYF. The CDR3 DNA reads as TGCGCCAGCAGCCAAGAGGGGACTAGCACAGATACGCAGTATTTT.

This chain uses TRBV11-2 with TRBJ1-2, with 8 bases fitting TRBD1. The CDR3 runs 15 residues. Germline CDR1 is SGHAT and CDR2 is FQNNGV. V gave up 5 bases and J gave up 2 bases; unmatched junction bases: 7. The CDR3 region is CASSLRTGPNYGYTF. In nucleotides, the CDR3 is TGTGCCAGCAGCCTTCGGACAGGGCCAAACTATGGCTACACCTTC.

V and J are TRBV5-1 and TRBJ1-6, with 11 positions matching TRBD1. The ends lost 0 bases at V and 9 bases at J; junction bases unmatched: 8. Germline V gene data show CDR1 as SGHRS and CDR2 as YFSETQ. The length of the CDR3 is 17 residues. The CDR3 nucleotides read TGCGCCAGCAGCTTGGCCTCCGGACAGGGGGCCTCTTCACCCCTCCACTTT. It is translated as CASSLASGQGASSPLHF.

This clone occurred a few times. The chain couples TRBV11-2 to TRBJ1-1; D is unclear. The CDR3 contains 11 residues. With 1 base removed from V and 11 bases from J, the gap between germline ends came to 8 bases. The germline V gene encodes CDR1 SGHAT and CDR2 FQNNGV. CDR3 in DNA: TGTGCCAGCAGCTTAGTGAGGGAGGCTTTCTTT. This codes for CASSLVREAFF.

The chain links TRBV20-1 to TRBJ2-1; perhaps TRBD1 as D (6 bases). Germline lookup yields CDR1 DFQATT and CDR2 SNEGSKA (reference sequence). The CDR3 runs 15 residues. The V end was cut by 3 bases, the J end by 6 bases, with 18 bases between. CDR3 sequence: CSASWGQFGVNEQFF. The DNA of the CDR3 is TGCAGTGCTAGTTGGGGACAATTCGGAGTCAATGAGCAGTTCTTC.

CDR3 amino acids: CASSSSGQVPDTQYF. The DNA of the CDR3 is TGCGCCAGCAGCTCATCGGGACAGGTGCCAGATACGCAGTATTTT. This sequence joins TRBV5-1 and TRBJ2-3; 8 bases align to TRBD1. CDR1 and CDR2 (germline): SGHRS, YFSETQ. This CDR3 spans 15 amino acids. The V and J ends lost 3 bases and 4 bases, in that order; junction bases with no gene match: 7.

The chain recombines TRBV25-1 with TRBJ2-1, with 7 bases fitting TRBD1. There are 11 residues in the CDR3. Germline assignment: CDR1 MGHDK and CDR2 SYGVNS. The ends lost 3 bases at V and 13 bases at J; junction bases unmatched: 3. The DNA for the CDR3 is TGTGCCAGCAGTGAGGACAGGCCTCAGTTCTTC. It encodes CASSEDRPQFF.

This clone has a handful of counts. CDR3: CASTSSSNQPQHF. The CDR3 coding sequence is TGTGCCAGCACGAGTTCTTCTAATCAGCCCCAGCATTTT. The chain uses TRBV12-3 or TRBV12-4 and TRBJ1-5; D is undetermined. With 7 bases removed from V and 4 bases from J, the gap between germline ends came to 11 bases. CDR3 length equals 13 residues.

CDR3 loop: CASSQDPGGLGTSGRAAYEQYF. The CDR3 DNA reads as TGTGCCAGCAGCCAAGATCCCGGCGGCCTTGGGACTAGCGGGAGGGCCGCCTACGAGCAGTACTTC. The genes are TRBV3-1 (or the pseudogene TRBV3-2) and TRBJ2-7, with 16 positions matching TRBD2. The CDR3 spans 22 residues. The germline V gene has CDR1 LGHDT and CDR2 YNNKEL (reference sequence). J gave up 2 bases and V 0 bases, and 16 bases lay outside the gene matches.

The DNA of the CDR3 is TGTGCCAGCAGCCAAAACAGGGGCACAGATACGCAGTATTTT. Protein: CASSQNRGTDTQYF. The V call is TRBV3-1 (or the pseudogene TRBV3-2), the J call TRBJ2-3; tentative D call: TRBD1 (6 bases). The CDR3 has 14 residues. V lost 2 bases, J lost 1 base, and 7 bases lay in between. Germline CDR1 and CDR2: LGHDT and YNNKEL (reference sequence).

The chain is built from TRBV23-1 and TRBJ2-4; D might be TRBD2 (5 bases). TRBV23-1 is sorted into the ORF group, with uncertain function. The V end lost 3 bases, the J end lost 0 bases, and 27 bases lay between the germline ends. The CDR3 totals 21 residues. CDR3 sequence reads: CASSQVRWRVLVSGAKNIQYF. Written as DNA, the CDR3 is TGCGCCAGCAGTCAGGTCCGCTGGCGGGTCTTGGTCTCGGGAGCCAAAAACATTCAGTACTTC.

This clone has only a few counts. The chain couples TRBV18 to TRBJ1-1; 8 bases agree with TRBD1. This CDR3 is built from 15 residues. Losses at the gene ends were 3 bases for V and 4 bases for J; bases not matched to a gene: 7. Germline lookup yields CDR1 KGHSH and CDR2 LQKENI. CDR3 coding DNA: TGTGCCAGCTCACCCGGACAGGGTAGCGGCACTGAAGCTTTCTTT. Protein: CASSPGQGSGTEAFF. The whole variable domain, filled in from reference TRBV18 and TRBJ1-1, reads NAGVMQNPRHLVRRRGQEARLRCSPMKGHSHVYWYRQLPEEGLKFMVYLQKENIIDESGMPKERFSAEFPKEGPSILRIQQVVRGDSAAYFCASSPGQGSGTEAFFGQGTRLTVV.

The chain links TRBV30 to TRBJ1-3; TRBD1 matches at 8 bases. V was pared by 3 bases and J by 0 bases, with 10 bases of the junction left unmatched. This CDR3 has 17 residues. Germline-derived CDR1 and CDR2 are GTSNPN and SVGIG (reference sequence). In nucleotides, the CDR3 is TGTGCCTGGAGCCGAGACAGGGGTCCGAGCTCTGGAAACACCATATATTTT. This sequence encodes CAWSRDRGPSSGNTIYF.

V gene TRBV7-8 combines with J gene TRBJ2-1; 8 positions match TRBD1. Germline values: CDR1 SGHVS, CDR2 FQNEAQ. Germline trimming cut 5 bases from V and 0 bases from J; bases unmatched to any gene: 6. CDR3 length: 16 amino acids. CDR3 DNA: TGTGCCAGCAGCACCGGGACAGGTAGCTCCTACAATGAGCAGTTCTTC. Amino acid sequence: CASSTGTGSSYNEQFF. The entire variable domain, with the rest obtained from reference TRBV7-8 and TRBJ2-1, is as follows: GAGVSQSPRYKVAKRGQDVALRCDPISGHVSLFWYQQALGQGPEFLTYFQNEAQLDKSGLPSDRFFAERPEGSVSTLKIQRTQQEDSAVYLCASSTGTGSSYNEQFFGPGTRLTVL.

The DNA of the CDR3 is TGTGCCAGTAGTAATTCAGGGGGCGTGGATGAAAAACTGTTTTTT. Encoded protein: CASSNSGGVDEKLFF. The rearrangement uses TRBV19 and TRBJ1-4; the match to TRBD1 covers 8 bases. This CDR3 is 15 amino acids long. CDR1 and CDR2 (germline): LNHDA, SQIVND (reference sequence). The junction had 7 bases not matched to a gene; V was cut back by 4 bases and J by 6 bases.

V usage is TRBV28 and J usage is TRBJ1-2; no reliable D call. V lost 5 bases and J lost 2, with 12 bases in between. Germline V gene sequence: CDR1 MDHEN, CDR2 SYDVKM. The CDR3 covers 14 residues. This chain's CDR3 is CASSRDSGNYGYTF. For the CDR3, the DNA is TGTGCCAGCAGTCGCGACTCCGGGAACTATGGCTACACCTTC.

The sample holds one count of this clone. The chain recombines TRBV7-9 with TRBJ1-3; 8 bases align to TRBD1. CDR3 length: 16 amino acids. Trimming took 5 bases from V and 0 from J; bases not matched to a gene: 6. Germline CDR1 reads SEHNR; CDR2 reads FQNEAQ (reference sequence). In DNA, the CDR3 is TGTGCCAGCAGCGCCGGACAGGGCGACTCTGGAAACACCATATATTTT. This codes for CASSAGQGDSGNTIYF.

The chain carries TRBV3-1 (or the pseudogene TRBV3-2) and TRBJ2-5; TRBD1 matches 7 bases. Germline CDR1 is LGHDT and CDR2 is YNNKEL (reference sequence). The CDR3 covers 15 residues. Trimming cost V 6 bases and J 4 bases; bases outside gene matches: 11. The CDR3 DNA is TGTGCCAGCAGTCTATCGACAGGGCAGGGAGAGACCCAGTACTTC. This translates into CASSLSTGQGETQYF.

The rearrangement links TRBV5-1 to TRBJ2-7, with D unresolved. Trimming removed 0 bases at V and 1 base at J, with 11 bases between. There are 15 residues in the CDR3. Germline V gene sequence: CDR1 SGHRS, CDR2 YFSETQ. The CDR3 region has the DNA TGCGCCAGCAGCTTGGCGGCAGGCCCTTCCTACGAGCAGTACTTC. Amino acid sequence: CASSLAAGPSYEQYF.

This clone was seen only once. The identical CDR3 is also encoded by other nucleotide sequences in the sample. The chain recombines TRBV5-8 with TRBJ2-7, with 12 bases identical to TRBD2. In germline, CDR1 is SGHTS, CDR2 YDEGEE. The V and J ends lost 4 bases and 3 bases, in that order; junction bases with no gene match: 5. The CDR3 is 15 residues long. The CDR3, as DNA: TGTGCCAGCAGCCTAGGACTAGCGGGAAGCTACGAGCAGTACTTC. Translation: CASSLGLAGSYEQYF.